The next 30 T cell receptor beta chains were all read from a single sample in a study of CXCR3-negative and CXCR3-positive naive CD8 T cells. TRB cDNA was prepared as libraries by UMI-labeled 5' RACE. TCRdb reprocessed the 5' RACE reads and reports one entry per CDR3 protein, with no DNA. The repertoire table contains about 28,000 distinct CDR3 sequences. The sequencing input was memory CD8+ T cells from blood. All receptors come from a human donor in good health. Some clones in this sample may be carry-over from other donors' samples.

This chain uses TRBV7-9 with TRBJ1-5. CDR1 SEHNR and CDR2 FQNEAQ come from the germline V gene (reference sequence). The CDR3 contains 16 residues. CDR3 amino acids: CASSLGLRPENQPQHF.

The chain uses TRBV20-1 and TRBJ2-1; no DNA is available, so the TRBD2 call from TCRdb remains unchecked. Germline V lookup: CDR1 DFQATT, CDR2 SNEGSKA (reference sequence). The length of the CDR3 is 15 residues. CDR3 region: CSASSGVSSYNEQFF.

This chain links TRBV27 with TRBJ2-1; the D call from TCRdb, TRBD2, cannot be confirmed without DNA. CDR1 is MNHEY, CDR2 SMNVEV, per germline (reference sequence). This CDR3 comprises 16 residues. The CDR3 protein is CASSLSTSGGRNEQFF.

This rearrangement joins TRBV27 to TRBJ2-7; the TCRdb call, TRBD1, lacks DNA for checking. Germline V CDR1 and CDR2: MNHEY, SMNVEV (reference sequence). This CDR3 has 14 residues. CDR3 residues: CASSWRGGTYEQYF.

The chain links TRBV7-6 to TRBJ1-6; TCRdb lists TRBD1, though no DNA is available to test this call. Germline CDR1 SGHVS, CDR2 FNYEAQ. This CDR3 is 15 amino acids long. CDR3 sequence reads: CASSLAGTGVSPLHF.

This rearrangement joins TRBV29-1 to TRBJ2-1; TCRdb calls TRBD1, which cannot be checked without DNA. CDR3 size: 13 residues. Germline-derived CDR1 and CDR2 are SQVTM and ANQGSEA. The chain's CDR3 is CSVGQRTLNEQFF.

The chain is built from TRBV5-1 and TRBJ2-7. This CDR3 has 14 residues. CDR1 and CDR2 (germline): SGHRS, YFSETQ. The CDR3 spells CASSLGVSVYEQYF.

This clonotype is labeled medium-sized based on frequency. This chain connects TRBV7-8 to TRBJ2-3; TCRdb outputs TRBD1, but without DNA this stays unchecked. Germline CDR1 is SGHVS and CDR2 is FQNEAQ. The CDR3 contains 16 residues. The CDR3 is CASSPYRGSYTDTQYF.

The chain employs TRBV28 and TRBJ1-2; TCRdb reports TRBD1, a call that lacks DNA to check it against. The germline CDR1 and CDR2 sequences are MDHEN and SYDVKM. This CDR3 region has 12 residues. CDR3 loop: CASNPTGLGYTF.

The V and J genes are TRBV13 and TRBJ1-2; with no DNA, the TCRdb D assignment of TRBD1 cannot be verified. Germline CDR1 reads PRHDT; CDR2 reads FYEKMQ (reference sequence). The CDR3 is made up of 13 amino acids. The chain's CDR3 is CASSVGQGPGYAF. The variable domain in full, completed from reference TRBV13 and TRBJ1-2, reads AAGVIQSPRHLIKEKRETATLKCYPIPRHDTVYWYQQGPGQDPQFLISFYEKMQSDKGSIPDRFSAQQFSDYHSELNMSSLELGDSALYFCASSVGQGPGYAFGSGTRLTVV.

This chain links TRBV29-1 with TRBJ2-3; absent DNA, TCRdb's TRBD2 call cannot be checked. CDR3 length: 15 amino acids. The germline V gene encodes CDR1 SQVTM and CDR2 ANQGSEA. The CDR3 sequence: CSVVTLADSTDTQYF.

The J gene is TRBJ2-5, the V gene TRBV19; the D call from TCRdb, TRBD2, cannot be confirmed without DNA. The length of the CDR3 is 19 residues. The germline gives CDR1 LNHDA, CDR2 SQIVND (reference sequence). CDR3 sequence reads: CASSPQSRSLAGGGETQYF. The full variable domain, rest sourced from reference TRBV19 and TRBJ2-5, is DGGITQSPKYLFRKEGQNVTLSCEQNLNHDAMYWYRQDPGQGLRLIYYSQIVNDFQKGDIAEGYSVSREKKESFPLTVTSAQKNPTAFYLCASSPQSRSLAGGGETQYFGPGTRLLVL.

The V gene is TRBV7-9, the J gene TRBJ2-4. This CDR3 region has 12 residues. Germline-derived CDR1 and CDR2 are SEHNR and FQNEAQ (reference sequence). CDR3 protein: CASSLPSHIQYF.

This CDR3 is CASSPEGLSTDTQYF. The chain joins TRBV18 to TRBJ2-3; TCRdb lists TRBD2, though no DNA is available to test this call. The CDR3 has 15 amino acids. Germline V lookup: CDR1 KGHSH, CDR2 LQKENI.

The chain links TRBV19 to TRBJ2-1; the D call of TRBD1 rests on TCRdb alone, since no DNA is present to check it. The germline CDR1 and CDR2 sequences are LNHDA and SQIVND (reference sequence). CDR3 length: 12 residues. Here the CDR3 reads CASSRGPPEQFF.

CDR3 residues: CASSYVPANEKLFF. The V gene is TRBV6-2 or TRBV6-3, the J gene TRBJ1-4. The germline V gene encodes CDR1 MNHEY and CDR2 SVGEGT. The CDR3 runs to 14 residues.

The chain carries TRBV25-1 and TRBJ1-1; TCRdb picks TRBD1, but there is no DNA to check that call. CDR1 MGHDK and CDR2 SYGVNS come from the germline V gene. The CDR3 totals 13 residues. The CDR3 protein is CASSDGTGAEAFF.

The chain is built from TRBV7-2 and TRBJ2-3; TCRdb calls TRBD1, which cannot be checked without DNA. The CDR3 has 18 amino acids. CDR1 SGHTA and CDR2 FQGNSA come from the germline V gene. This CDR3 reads CASSPPGVRKSSTDTQYF.

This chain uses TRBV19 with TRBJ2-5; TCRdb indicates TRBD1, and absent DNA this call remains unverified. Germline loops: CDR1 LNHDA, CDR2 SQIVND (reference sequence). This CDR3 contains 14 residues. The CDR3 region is CASSPGRIQETQYF.

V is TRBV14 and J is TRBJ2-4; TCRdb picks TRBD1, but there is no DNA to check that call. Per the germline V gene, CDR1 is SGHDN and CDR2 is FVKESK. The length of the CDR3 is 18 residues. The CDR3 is CASSQEIGGPLAKNIQYF.

The CDR3 reads CASSNKQANTYEQYF. The gene calls are TRBV25-1 and TRBJ2-7. CDR1 MGHDK and CDR2 SYGVNS come from the germline V gene. The CDR3 is 15 residues long.

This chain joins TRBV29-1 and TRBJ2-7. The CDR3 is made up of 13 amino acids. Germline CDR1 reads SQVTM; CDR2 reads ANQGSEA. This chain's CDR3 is CSVEGSKAYEQYF.

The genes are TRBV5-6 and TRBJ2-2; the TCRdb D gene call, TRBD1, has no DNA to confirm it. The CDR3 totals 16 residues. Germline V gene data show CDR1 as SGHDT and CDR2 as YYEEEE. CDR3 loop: CASSLTGGPNTGELFF.

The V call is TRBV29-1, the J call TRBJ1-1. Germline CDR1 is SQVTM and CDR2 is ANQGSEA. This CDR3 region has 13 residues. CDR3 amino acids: CSVTPTANTGAFF.

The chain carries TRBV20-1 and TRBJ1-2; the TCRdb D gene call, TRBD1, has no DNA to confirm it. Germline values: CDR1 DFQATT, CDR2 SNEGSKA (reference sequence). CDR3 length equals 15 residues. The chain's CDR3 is CSATWSTDRNYGYTF.

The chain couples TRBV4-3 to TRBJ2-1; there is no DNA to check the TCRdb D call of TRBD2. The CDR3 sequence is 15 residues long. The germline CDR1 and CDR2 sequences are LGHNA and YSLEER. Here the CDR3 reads CASSLTSGGSYEQFF.

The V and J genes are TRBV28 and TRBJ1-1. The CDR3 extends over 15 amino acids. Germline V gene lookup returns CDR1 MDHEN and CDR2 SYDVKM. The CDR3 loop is CASSLFGRADTEAFF.

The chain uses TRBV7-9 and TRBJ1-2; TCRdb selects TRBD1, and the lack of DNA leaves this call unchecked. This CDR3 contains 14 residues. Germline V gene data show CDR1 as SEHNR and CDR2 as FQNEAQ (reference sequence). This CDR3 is CASSMTGGVYGYTF.

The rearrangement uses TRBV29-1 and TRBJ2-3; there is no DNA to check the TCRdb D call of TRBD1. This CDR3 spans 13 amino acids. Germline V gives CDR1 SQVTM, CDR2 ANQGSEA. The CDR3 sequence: CSVLRGSTDTQYF.

The CDR3 spells CASSFVAGGPSEQFF. The rearrangement links TRBV7-8 to TRBJ2-1; the D gene TCRdb calls, TRBD2, cannot be checked with no DNA. The germline gives CDR1 SGHVS, CDR2 FQNEAQ. The CDR3 extends over 15 amino acids.